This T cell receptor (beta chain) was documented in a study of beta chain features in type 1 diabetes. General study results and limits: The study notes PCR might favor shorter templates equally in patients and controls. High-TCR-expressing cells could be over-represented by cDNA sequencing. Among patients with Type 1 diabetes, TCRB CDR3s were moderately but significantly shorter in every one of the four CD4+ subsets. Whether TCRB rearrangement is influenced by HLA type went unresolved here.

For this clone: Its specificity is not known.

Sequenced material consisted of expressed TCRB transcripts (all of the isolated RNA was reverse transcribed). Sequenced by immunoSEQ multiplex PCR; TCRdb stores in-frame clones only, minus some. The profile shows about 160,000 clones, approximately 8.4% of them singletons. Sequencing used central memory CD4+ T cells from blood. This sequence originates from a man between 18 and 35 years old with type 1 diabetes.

The CDR3 protein is CASSLEGRSTDTQYF. CDR3 coding DNA: TGCGCCAGCAGCTTGGAGGGGCGGAGCACAGATACGCAGTATTTT. The chain employs TRBV5-1 and TRBJ2-3, with D possibly TRBD1 on 5 matching bases. The CDR3 is 15 residues long. Germline assignment: CDR1 SGHRS and CDR2 YFSETQ. Trimming removed 0 bases from V and 0 bases from J, with 8 bases in between. Filled out from reference TRBV5-1 and TRBJ2-3, the complete variable domain reads KAGVTQTPRYLIKTRGQQVTLSCSPISGHRSVSWYQQTPGQGLQFLFEYFSETQRNKGNFPGRFSGRQFSNSRSEMNVSTLELGDSALYLCASSLEGRSTDTQYFGPGTRLTVL.